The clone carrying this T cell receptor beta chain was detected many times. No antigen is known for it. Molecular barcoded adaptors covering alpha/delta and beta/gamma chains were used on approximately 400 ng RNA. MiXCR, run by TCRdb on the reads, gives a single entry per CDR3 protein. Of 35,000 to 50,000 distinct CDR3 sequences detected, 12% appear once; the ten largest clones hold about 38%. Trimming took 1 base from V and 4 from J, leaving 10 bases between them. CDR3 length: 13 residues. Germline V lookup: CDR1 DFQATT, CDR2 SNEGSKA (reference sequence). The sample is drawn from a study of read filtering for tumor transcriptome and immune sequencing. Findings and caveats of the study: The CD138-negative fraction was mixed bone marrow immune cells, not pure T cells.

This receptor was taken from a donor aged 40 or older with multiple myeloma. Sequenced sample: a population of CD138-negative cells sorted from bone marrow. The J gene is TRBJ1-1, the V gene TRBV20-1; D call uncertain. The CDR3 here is CSARGFTGTEAFF. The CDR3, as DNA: TGCAGTGCTAGAGGATTTACGGGCACTGAAGCTTTCTTT.